Listed below are T cell receptor beta chains from one sample, sequenced in a study of shared clonotypes between healthy human individuals. Sequenced by immunoSEQ multiplex PCR; TCRdb stores in-frame clones only, minus some. The sample records around 990,000 clones, 77% being singletons. Sequenced input: memory CD4+ T cells from PBMCs. These receptors originate from a man between 18 and 29 years old in good health. Some clones in this sample may be carry-over from other donors' samples. Both conserved end residues are part of each CDR3. The D gene is left open where the match is weak. Only part of the rows carry a size: once, few, many, or a class if the clone is expanded.

>.|TRBJ2-5|TRBV19|TRBD1
TGTGCCAGTAGTACCAGGACAGGAGTACAAGAGACCCAGTACTTC
CASSTRTGVQETQYF
>.|TRBJ2-2|TRBV28|TRBD1
TGTGCCAGCTGCCAAGGGGACAGGATCACCGGGGAGCTGTTTTTT
CASCQGDRITGELFF
>.|TRBJ2-1|TRBV7-2|.
TGTGCCAGCAGGTCCTACGGAGATTACAATGAGCAGTTCTTC
CASRSYGDYNEQFF
>.|TRBJ2-2|TRBV7-3|TRBD2
TGTGCCAGCAGCTCAACTTTAGCGGGGTACACCGGGGAGCTGTTTTTT
CASSSTLAGYTGELFF
>.|TRBJ2-5|TRBV9|.
TGTGCCAGCAGCGTAGGGGGATTGGTTGGAGAGACCCAGTACTTC
CASSVGGLVGETQYF
>.|TRBJ2-7|TRBV20-1|TRBD1
TGCAGTGCTGAAGGGGGCCACGAGCAGTACTTC
CSAEGGHEQYF
>.|TRBJ2-3|TRBV5-1|.
TGCGCCAGCAGTTTCAACCGACTTACAGATACGCAGTATTTT
CASSFNRLTDTQYF
>.|TRBJ1-2|TRBV6-1|TRBD1
TGTGCCAGCAGTGGACAGGGGGCAAGATATGGCTACACCTTC
CASSGQGARYGYTF
>.|TRBJ1-5|TRBV5-1|.
TGCGCCAGCAGCTTGGGGGGGCTGGGCAATCAGCCCCAGCATTTT
CASSLGGLGNQPQHF
>.|TRBJ1-5|TRBV19|TRBD1
TGTGCCAGTAGTATATATGGGACAGGGGGCAATCAGCCCCAGCATTTT
CASSIYGTGGNQPQHF
>.|TRBJ2-7|TRBV30|.
TGTGCCTGGAGGGGGACGGGTTACGAGCAGTACTTC
CAWRGTGYEQYF
>few|TRBJ2-3|TRBV18|.
TGTGCCAGCTCACGATCTTCAGGATTGAATACGCAGTATTTT
CASSRSSGLNTQYF
>.|TRBJ1-5|TRBV5-5|.
TGTGCCAGCAGCTTTTTATATATAGCGGGACCTAGCAATCAGCCCCAGCATTTT
CASSFLYIAGPSNQPQHF
>.|TRBJ2-7|TRBV4-2|.
TGTGCCAGCAGCCAAGAAGGATTCGAGCAGTACTTC
CASSQEGFEQYF
>.|TRBJ1-2|TRBV28|TRBD1
TGTGCCAGCAGTTCCTACAGGGGGTCGAGCTATGGCTACACCTTC
CASSSYRGSSYGYTF
>.|TRBJ2-7|TRBV9|TRBD1
TGTGCCAGCAGCGTACAGGGGGCTTCTCACGAGCAGTACTTC
CASSVQGASHEQYF
>.|TRBJ1-1|TRBV28|TRBD1
TGTGCCAGCAGCCTTCACAGGGGGTCCGGGAACACTGAAGCTTTCTTT
CASSLHRGSGNTEAFF
>.|TRBJ2-1|TRBV5-4|TRBD2
TGTGCCAGCAGCAGGGGACTAGCGGTCTACAATGAGCAGTTCTTC
CASSRGLAVYNEQFF
>many|TRBJ1-1|TRBV15|.
TGTGCCACCAGCAGAGGATACGCGAACACTGAAGCTTTCTTT
CATSRGYANTEAFF
>few|TRBJ2-1|TRBV7-2|TRBD2
TGTGCCAGCAGCCTCGCGGGAGAGTACAATGAGCAGTTCTTC
CASSLAGEYNEQFF
>.|TRBJ1-3|TRBV7-9|.
TGTGCCAGCAGCTTAAGGCAGGGGCGCCCCTCTGGAAACACCATATATTTT
CASSLRQGRPSGNTIYF
>.|TRBJ1-1|TRBV30|.
TGTGCCTGGAGTGTCAACCAGGGCACTGAAGCTTTCTTT
CAWSVNQGTEAFF
>.|TRBJ2-3|TRBV5-4|TRBD1
TGTGCCAGCAGTCAGGACAGGGAGGGCACAGATACGCAGTATTTT
CASSQDREGTDTQYF
>.|TRBJ2-7|TRBV6-1|TRBD2
TGTGCCAGCAGTGAGGAGGTCGGGCGGGGACTAGCGGGCTCCTACGAGCAGTACTTC
CASSEEVGRGLAGSYEQYF
>.|TRBJ1-2|TRBV5-3|.
TGTGCCAGAAGCTCGCCAGGACTCTATGGCTACACCTTC
CARSSPGLYGYTF
>.|TRBJ2-3|TRBV6-5|.
TGTGCCAGCAGTTACTCGGGGACTTGGGCCACAGATACGCAGTATTTT
CASSYSGTWATDTQYF
>.|TRBJ2-3|TRBV29-1|TRBD2
TGCAGCGTTGGACTGCTAGCGGTCACAGATACGCAGTATTTT
CSVGLLAVTDTQYF
>once|TRBJ1-2|TRBV11-1|.
TGTGCCAGCAGCCAGATACCGGGTCCCTATGGCTACACCTTC
CASSQIPGPYGYTF
>.|TRBJ2-1|TRBV7-9|TRBD2
TGTGCCAGCAGCTTAGTCGGGGCTAGCGGGAGTGAGAATGAGCAGTTCTTC
CASSLVGASGSENEQFF
>.|TRBJ2-7|TRBV5-6|.
TGTGCCAGCAGCTTGCGGGTAGGCGACTACGAGCAGTACTTC
CASSLRVGDYEQYF
>.|TRBJ2-5|TRBV7-8|.
TGTGCCAGCAGCTTAGAGTCGTTCGGGACCCAGTACTTC
CASSLESFGTQYF
>.|TRBJ2-5|TRBV28|.
TGTGCCAGCAGTCCCAGTGGAGGTCCGGGGGGCGAGACCCAGTACTTC
CASSPSGGPGGETQYF
>.|TRBJ2-6|TRBV5-1|.
TGCGCCAGCAGCTCGCCTAGTTCGGCTGGGGCCAACGTCCTGACTTTC
CASSSPSSAGANVLTF
>.|TRBJ1-2|TRBV7-9|.
TGTGCCAGCAGAGCGTATGGCTACACCTTC
CASRAYGYTF
>once|TRBJ2-5|TRBV7-3|.
TGTGCCAGCAGCTTAAGGAGTGAGGGGACCCAGTACTTC
CASSLRSEGTQYF
>.|TRBJ1-4|TRBV6-1|.
TGTGCCAGCAGGGACTGGGGGGGAGGAAAACTGTTTTTT
CASRDWGGGKLFF
>few|TRBJ2-5|TRBV18|TRBD2
TGTGCCAGCTCATCGAGGAGGGGCGGGGGTCAAGAGACCCAGTACTTC
CASSSRRGGGQETQYF
>.|TRBJ2-7|TRBV11-2|TRBD2
TGTGCCAGCAGCCAACCGGGACTAGCGTACGAGCAGTACTTC
CASSQPGLAYEQYF
>.|TRBJ1-5|TRBV19|.
TGTGCCAGTAGTATAAGGGTTGGGGTACAGCCCCAGCATTTT
CASSIRVGVQPQHF
>.|TRBJ1-4|TRBV5-1|TRBD1
TGCGCCAGCAGCTGGGGACAGGCTTCTTCGAATGAAAAACTGTTTTTT
CASSWGQASSNEKLFF
>.|TRBJ2-7|TRBV28|.
TGTGCCAGCAGTTTATATATCATCAACGAGCAGTACTTC
CASSLYIINEQYF
>once|TRBJ2-5|TRBV7-9|TRBD1
TGTGCCAGCAGCTCCCGAGGGACAGGGGGCGCGGAGACCCAGTACTTC
CASSSRGTGGAETQYF
>once|TRBJ1-2|TRBV27|.
TGTGCCAGCAGTCCGCTAGGAGAGGGCTATGGCTACACCTTC
CASSPLGEGYGYTF
>few|TRBJ2-2|TRBV9|.
TGTGCCAGCAGCGTACGACCAGGCAGCGGGCTGTTTTTT
CASSVRPGSGLFF
>.|TRBJ1-2|TRBV12-5|TRBD1
TGTGCTAGTGGTCCAGCAGGGGGCCGTGGCTACACCTTC
CASGPAGGRGYTF
>.|TRBJ1-1|TRBV7-3|.
TGTGCCAGCAGCTTGGACGGATTGAACACTGAAGCTTTCTTT
CASSLDGLNTEAFF
>.|TRBJ2-7|TRBV18|.
TGTGCCAGCTCACCAGCTTTTGACAGGATCTACGAGCAGTACTTC
CASSPAFDRIYEQYF
>.|TRBJ1-2|TRBV18|TRBD1
TGTGCCAGCTCACGAAGCGGACAGGGGGCGCGGGACTATGGCTACACCTTC
CASSRSGQGARDYGYTF
>.|TRBJ2-3|TRBV5-6|.
TGTGCCAGCAGCCCGGCCGGGGCCTACACAGATACGCAGTATTTT
CASSPAGAYTDTQYF
>.|TRBJ2-7|TRBV7-2|.
TGTGCCAGCAGCCTGACGCGGGAACGATACGAGCAGTACTTC
CASSLTRERYEQYF
>.|TRBJ1-3|TRBV4-2|.
TGTGCCAGCAGCCCTTTCTCTGGAAACACCATATATTTT
CASSPFSGNTIYF
>.|TRBJ2-3|TRBV10-3|.
TGTGCCATCAGTGAGTCGACAAGCGGAGGGTTTAGCACAGATACGCAGTATTTT
CAISESTSGGFSTDTQYF
>.|TRBJ2-7|TRBV4-3|.
TGCGCCAGCAGCCAAGAAGTTGTAGGGGTGGAAATTTACGAGCAGTACTTC
CASSQEVVGVEIYEQYF
>.|TRBJ1-1|TRBV29-1|.
TGCGGCGTTGGTGGAGGAGATGGGGGTGTGAACACTGAAGCTTTCTTT
CGVGGGDGGVNTEAFF
>.|TRBJ2-7|TRBV6-5|.
TGTGCCAGCAGCGCCGGACGGAGCTCCTACGAGCAGTACTTC
CASSAGRSSYEQYF
>.|TRBJ2-7|TRBV11-3|TRBD2
TGTGCCAGCAGCCCGGTGGCGGGAGGGCACGAGCAGTACTTC
CASSPVAGGHEQYF
>.|TRBJ2-4|TRBV4-3|.
TGCGCCAGCAGCCAAGAGTTCGGACAGACTAAACTAGCCAAAAACATTCAGTACTTC
CASSQEFGQTKLAKNIQYF
>.|TRBJ2-1|TRBV10-1|TRBD2
TGCGCCACCCCATGCCTACTAGCGGGAAGGAGTTGTGAGCAGTTCTTC
CATPCLLAGRSCEQFF
>.|TRBJ2-7|TRBV7-9|.
TGTGCCAGCAGCTTCCGGGACGGAACCTACGAGCAGTACTTC
CASSFRDGTYEQYF
>.|TRBJ2-6|TRBV9|.
TGTGCCAGCAGCGTAGTGCAGGGACCCTCTGGGGCCAACGTCCTGACTTTC
CASSVVQGPSGANVLTF